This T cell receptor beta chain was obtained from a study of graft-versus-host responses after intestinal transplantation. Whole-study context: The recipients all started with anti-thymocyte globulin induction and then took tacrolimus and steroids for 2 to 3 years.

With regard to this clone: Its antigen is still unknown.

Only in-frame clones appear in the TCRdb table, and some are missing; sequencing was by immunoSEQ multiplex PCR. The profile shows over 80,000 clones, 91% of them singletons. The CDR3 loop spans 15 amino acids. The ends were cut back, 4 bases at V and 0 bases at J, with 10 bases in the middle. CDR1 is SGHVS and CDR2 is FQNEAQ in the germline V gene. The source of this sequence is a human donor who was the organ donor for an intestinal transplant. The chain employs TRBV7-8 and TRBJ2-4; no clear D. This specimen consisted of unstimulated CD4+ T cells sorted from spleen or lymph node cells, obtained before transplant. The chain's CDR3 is CASSSALLAKNIQYF. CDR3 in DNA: TGTGCCAGCAGCTCCGCTTTACTAGCCAAAAACATTCAGTACTTC.